The following is a T cell receptor (beta chain) sequence with its context. Antigen unknown. The data were taken from a study of T cell responses to AZD1222 COVID-19 vaccine. Study observations and caveats: Baseline seropositivity occurred in only a handful of AZD1222 recipients. Spike-specific TCR depth and breadth grew after two AZD1222 doses.

The CDR3 length is 17 residues. Germline values: CDR1 SGHVS, CDR2 FQNEAQ. With 6 bases removed from V and 2 bases from J, the gap between germline ends came to 17 bases. The assay was immunoSEQ multiplex PCR, and TCRdb's table has in-frame clones only and misses some. The repertoire includes 95,000 to 100,000 clones, around 90% of them detected once, and roughly 13% sits in the top ten. Specimen: peripheral blood, collected on day 0 of AZD1222 vaccination. This sequence joins TRBV7-8 and TRBJ1-6, with D possibly being TRBD1 (6 bases). The source is an adult in good health. The CDR3: CASSAAGGRAYNSPLHF. The CDR3 nucleotides read TGTGCCAGCAGTGCCGCTGGGGGCAGGGCCTATAATTCACCCCTCCACTTT.